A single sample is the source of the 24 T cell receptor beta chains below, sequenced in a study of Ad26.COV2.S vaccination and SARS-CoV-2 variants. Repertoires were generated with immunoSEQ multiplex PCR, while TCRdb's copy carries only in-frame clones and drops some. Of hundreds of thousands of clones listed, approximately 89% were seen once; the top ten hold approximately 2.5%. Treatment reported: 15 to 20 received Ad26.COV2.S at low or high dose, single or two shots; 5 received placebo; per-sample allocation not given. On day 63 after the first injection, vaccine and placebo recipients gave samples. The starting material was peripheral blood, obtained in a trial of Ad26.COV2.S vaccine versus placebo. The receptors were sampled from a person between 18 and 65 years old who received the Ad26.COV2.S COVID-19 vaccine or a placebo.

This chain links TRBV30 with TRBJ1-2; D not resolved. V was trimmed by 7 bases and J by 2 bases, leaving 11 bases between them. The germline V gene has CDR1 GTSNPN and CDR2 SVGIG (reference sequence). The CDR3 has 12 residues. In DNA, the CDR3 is TGTGCCTTGACCCCGGGAAACTATGGCTACACCTTC. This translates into CALTPGNYGYTF.

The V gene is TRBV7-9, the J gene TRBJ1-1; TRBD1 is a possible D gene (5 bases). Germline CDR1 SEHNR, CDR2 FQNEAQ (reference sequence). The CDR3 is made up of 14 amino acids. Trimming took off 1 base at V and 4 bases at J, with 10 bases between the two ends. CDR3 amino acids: CASSLVQGPTEAFF. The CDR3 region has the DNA TGTGCCAGCAGCTTAGTGCAGGGACCCACTGAAGCTTTCTTT.

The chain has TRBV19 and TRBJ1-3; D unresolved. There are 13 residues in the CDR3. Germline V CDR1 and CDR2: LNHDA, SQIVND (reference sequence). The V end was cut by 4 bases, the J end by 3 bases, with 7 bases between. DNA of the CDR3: TGTGCCAGTAGTACTCTCCTTGGAAACACCATATATTTT. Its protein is CASSTLLGNTIYF.

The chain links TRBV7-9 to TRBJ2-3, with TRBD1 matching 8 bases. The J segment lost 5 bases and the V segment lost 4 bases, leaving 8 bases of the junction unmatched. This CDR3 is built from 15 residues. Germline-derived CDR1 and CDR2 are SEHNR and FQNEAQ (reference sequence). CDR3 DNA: TGTGCCAGCAGCTCGCTGGGACAGGTGAGAGATACGCAGTATTTT. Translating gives CASSSLGQVRDTQYF.

For the CDR3, the DNA is TGTGCCAGCAGCTCACCCGGGACTAGCGGGGGCTTATCCTACAATGAGCAGTTCTTC. This codes for CASSSPGTSGGLSYNEQFF. The rearrangement links TRBV7-9 to TRBJ2-1; 14 nucleotides line up with TRBD2. Germline CDR1 is SEHNR and CDR2 is FQNEAQ (reference sequence). The CDR3 sequence is 19 residues long. With 4 bases clipped from V and 1 base from J, the junction kept 9 bases outside the gene matches.

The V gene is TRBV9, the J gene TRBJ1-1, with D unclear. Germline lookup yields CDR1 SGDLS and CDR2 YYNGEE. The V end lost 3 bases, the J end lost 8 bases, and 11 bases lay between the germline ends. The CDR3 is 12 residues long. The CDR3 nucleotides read TGTGCCAGCAGCGGCCCCAGGATCGAAGCTTTCTTT. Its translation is CASSGPRIEAFF.

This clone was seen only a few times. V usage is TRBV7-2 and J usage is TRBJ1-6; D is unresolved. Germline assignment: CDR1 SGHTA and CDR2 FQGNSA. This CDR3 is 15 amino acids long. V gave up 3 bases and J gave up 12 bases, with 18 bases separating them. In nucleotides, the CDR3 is TGTGCCAGCAGCTTTGGCCTAGGACCGGAATTACCCCTCCACTTT. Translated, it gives CASSFGLGPELPLHF. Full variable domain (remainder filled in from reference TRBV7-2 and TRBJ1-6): GAGVSQSPSNKVTEKGKDVELRCDPISGHTALYWYRQSLGQGLEFLIYFQGNSAPDKSGLPSDRFSAERTGGSVSTLTIQRTQQEDSAVYLCASSFGLGPELPLHFGNGTRLTVT.

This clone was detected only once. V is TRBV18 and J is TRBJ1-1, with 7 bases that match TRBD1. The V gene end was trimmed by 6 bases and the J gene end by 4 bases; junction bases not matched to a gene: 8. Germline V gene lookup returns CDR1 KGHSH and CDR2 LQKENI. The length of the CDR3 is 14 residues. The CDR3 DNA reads TGTGCCAGCTCGCAAAACAGGGGTTTCACTGAAGCTTTCTTT. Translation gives CASSQNRGFTEAFF.

Here the CDR3 DNA reads TGCAGAGGGGGCGAGGACTATGGCTACACCTTC. Its translation: CRGGEDYGYTF. The rearrangement joins TRBV29-1 to TRBJ1-2; 7 bases line up with TRBD1. Germline V gene sequence: CDR1 SQVTM, CDR2 ANQGSEA. The CDR3 consists of 11 residues.

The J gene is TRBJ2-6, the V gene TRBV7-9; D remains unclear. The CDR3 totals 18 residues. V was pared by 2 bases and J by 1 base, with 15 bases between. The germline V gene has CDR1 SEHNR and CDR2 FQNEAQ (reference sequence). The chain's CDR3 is CASSLKGPGSSGANVLTF. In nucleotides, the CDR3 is TGTGCCAGCAGCTTAAAGGGCCCAGGATCTTCTGGGGCCAACGTCCTGACTTTC. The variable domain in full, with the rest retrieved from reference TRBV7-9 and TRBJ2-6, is DTGVSQNPRHKITKRGQNVTFRCDPISEHNRLYWYRQTLGQGPEFLTYFQNEAQLEKSRLLSDRFSAERPKGSFSTLEIQRTEQGDSAMYLCASSLKGPGSSGANVLTFGAGSRLTVL.

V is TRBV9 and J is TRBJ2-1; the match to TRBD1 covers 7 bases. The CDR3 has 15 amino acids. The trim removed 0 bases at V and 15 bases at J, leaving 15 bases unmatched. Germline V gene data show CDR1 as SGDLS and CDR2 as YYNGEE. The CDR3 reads CASSVDWTGTTGWFF. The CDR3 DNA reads TGTGCCAGCAGCGTAGACTGGACAGGTACTACGGGGTGGTTCTTC.

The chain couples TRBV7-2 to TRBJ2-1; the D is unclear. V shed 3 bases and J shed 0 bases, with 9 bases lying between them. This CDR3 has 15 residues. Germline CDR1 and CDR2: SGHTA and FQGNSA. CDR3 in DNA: TGTGCCAGCAGCTTTCGGCGAGTCTCCTACAATGAGCAGTTCTTC. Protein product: CASSFRRVSYNEQFF.

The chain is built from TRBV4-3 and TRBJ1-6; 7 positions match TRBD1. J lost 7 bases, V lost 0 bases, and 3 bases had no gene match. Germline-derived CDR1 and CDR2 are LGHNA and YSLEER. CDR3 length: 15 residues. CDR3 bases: TGCGCCAGCAGCCAAGAATCAGGGGGGAATTCACCCCTCCACTTT. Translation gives CASSQESGGNSPLHF.

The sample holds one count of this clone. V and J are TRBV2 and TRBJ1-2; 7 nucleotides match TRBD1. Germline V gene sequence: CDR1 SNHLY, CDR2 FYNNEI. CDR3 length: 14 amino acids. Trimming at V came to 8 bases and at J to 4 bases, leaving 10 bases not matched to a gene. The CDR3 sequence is CASLVQGGSYGYTF. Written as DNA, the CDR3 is TGTGCCAGCTTGGTCCAGGGGGGTAGCTATGGCTACACCTTC.

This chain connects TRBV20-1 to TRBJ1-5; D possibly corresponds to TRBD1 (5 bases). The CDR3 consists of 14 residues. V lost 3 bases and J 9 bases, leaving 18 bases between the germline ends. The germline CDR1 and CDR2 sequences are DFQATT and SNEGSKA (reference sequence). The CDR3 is CSASSVAGWRPQHF. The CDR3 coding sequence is TGCAGTGCTAGTTCAGTGGCAGGGTGGCGGCCCCAGCATTTT.

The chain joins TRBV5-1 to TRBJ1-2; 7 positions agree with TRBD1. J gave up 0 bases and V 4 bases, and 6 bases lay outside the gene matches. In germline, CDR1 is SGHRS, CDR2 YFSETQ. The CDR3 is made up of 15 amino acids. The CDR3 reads CASSPSGQTNYGYTF. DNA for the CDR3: TGCGCCAGCAGCCCCTCGGGACAGACTAACTATGGCTACACCTTC.

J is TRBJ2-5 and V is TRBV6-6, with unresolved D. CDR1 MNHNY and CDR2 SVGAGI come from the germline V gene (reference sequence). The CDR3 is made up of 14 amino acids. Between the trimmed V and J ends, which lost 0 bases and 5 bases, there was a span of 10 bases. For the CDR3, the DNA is TGTGCCAGCAGTTACTCGAGGCTGGGGGAGACCCAGTACTTC. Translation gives CASSYSRLGETQYF.

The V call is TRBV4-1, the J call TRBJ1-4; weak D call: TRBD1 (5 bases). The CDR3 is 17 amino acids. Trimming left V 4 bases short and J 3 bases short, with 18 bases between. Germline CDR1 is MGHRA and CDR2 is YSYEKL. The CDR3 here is CASSRPSLRGANEKLFF. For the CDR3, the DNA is TGCGCCAGCAGCCGACCTAGCTTGCGAGGGGCTAATGAAAAACTGTTTTTT.

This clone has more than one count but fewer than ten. DNA of the CDR3: TGCGCCAGCAGCCAGGGGACAGGGCCTGGAAACACCATATATTTT. The encoded protein is CASSQGTGPGNTIYF. The chain is built from TRBV4-1 and TRBJ1-3; TRBD1 matches at 9 bases. The CDR3 runs to 15 residues. CDR1 is MGHRA, CDR2 YSYEKL, per germline. V shed 3 bases and J 2 bases; nucleotides not matched to a gene: 2.

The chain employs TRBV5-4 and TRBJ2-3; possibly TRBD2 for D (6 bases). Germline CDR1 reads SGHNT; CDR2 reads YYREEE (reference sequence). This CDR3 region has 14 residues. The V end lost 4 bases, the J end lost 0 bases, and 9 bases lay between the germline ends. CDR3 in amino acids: CASSRRDSTDTQYF. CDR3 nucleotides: TGTGCCAGCAGCAGGCGGGACAGCACAGATACGCAGTATTTT.

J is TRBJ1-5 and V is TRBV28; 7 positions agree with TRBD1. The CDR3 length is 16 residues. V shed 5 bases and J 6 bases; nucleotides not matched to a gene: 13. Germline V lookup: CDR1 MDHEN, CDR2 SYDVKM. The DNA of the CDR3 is TGTGCCAGCAGTCCGGGGACAGTCCTCTTAAGTCAGCCCCAGCATTTT. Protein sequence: CASSPGTVLLSQPQHF.

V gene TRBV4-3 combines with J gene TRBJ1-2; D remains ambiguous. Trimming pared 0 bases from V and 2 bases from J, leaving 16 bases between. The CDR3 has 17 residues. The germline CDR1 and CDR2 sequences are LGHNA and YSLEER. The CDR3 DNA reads TGCGCCAGCAGCCAAGAGCTGACTCCGGGTGGGAACTATGGCTACACCTTC. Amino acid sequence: CASSQELTPGGNYGYTF.

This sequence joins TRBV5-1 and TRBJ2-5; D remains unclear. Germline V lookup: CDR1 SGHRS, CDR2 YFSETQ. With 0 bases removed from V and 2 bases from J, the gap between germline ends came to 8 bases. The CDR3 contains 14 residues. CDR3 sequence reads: CASSLGHPQETQYF. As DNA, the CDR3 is TGCGCCAGCAGCTTGGGACACCCACAAGAGACCCAGTACTTC.

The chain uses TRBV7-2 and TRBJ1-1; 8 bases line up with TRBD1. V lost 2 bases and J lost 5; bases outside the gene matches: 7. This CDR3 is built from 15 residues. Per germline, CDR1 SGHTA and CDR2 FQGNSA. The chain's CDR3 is CASSLYWWDRTEAFF. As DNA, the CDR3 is TGTGCCAGCAGCTTATATTGGTGGGACAGGACTGAAGCTTTCTTT.